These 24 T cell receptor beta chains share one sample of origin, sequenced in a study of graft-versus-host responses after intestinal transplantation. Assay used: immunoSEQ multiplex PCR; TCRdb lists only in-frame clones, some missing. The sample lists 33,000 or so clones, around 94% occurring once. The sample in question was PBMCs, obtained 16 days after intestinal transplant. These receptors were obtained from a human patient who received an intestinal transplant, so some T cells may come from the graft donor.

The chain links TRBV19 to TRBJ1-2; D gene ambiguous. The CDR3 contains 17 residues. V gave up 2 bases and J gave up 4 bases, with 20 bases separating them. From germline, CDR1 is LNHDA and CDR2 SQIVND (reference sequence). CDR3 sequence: CASSISEGSILLYGYTF. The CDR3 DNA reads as TGTGCCAGTAGTATATCTGAAGGGTCTATCTTACTCTATGGCTACACCTTC.

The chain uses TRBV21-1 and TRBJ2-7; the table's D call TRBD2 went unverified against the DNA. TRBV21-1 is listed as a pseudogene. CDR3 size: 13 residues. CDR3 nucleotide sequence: TGTGCCAGCAGCAACGTAGCCCTCTACGAGCAGTACTTC. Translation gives CASSNVALYEQYF.

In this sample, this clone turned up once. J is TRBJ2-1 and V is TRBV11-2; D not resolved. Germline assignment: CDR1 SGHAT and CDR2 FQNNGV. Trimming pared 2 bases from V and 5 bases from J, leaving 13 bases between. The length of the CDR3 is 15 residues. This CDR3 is CASSLQLVVDNEQFF. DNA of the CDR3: TGTGCCAGCAGCTTACAGCTAGTCGTAGACAATGAGCAGTTCTTC.

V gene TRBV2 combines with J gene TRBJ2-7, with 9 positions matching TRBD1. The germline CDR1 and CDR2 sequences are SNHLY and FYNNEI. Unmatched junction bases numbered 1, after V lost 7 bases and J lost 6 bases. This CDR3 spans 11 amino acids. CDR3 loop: CASMTGGEQYF. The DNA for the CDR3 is TGTGCCAGCATGACAGGGGGCGAGCAGTACTTC.

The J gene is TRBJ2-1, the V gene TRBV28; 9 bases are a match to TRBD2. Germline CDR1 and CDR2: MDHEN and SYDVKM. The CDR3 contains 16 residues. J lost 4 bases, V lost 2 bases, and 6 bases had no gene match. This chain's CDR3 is CASSLAGGPLYNEQFF. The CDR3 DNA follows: TGTGCCAGCAGTTTAGCGGGAGGGCCCCTGTACAATGAGCAGTTCTTC.

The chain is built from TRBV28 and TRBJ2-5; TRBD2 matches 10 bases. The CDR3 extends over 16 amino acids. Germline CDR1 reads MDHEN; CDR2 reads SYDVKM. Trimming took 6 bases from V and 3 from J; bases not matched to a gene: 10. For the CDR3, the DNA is TGTGCCAGCAGCTGGACCGGGACTAGCGTTAAAGAGACCCAGTACTTC. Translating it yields CASSWTGTSVKETQYF.

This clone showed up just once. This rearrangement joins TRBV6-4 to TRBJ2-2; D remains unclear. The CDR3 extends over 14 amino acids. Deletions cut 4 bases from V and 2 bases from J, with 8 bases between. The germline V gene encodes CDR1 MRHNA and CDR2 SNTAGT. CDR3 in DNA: TGTGCCAGCAGTGTGGAACAAAACACCGGGGAGCTGTTTTTT. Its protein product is CASSVEQNTGELFF.

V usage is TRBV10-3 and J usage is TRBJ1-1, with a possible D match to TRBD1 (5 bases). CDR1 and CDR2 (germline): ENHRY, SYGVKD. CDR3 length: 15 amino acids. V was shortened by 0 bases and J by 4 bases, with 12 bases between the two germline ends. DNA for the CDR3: TGTGCCATCAGTGAGTCGATTGACAGAAGCACTGAAGCTTTCTTT. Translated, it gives CAISESIDRSTEAFF.

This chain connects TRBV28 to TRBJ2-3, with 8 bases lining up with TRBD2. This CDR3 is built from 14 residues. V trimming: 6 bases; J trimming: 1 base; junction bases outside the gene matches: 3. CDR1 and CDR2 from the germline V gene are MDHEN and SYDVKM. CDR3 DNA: TGTGCCAGCAGCCCGGGAGGGGGCACAGATACGCAGTATTTT. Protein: CASSPGGGTDTQYF. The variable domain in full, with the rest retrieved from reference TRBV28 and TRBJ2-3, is DVKVTQSSRYLVKRTGEKVFLECVQDMDHENMFWYRQDPGLGLRLIYFSYDVKMKEKGDIPEGYSVSREKKERFSLILESASTNQTSMYLCASSPGGGTDTQYFGPGTRLTVL.

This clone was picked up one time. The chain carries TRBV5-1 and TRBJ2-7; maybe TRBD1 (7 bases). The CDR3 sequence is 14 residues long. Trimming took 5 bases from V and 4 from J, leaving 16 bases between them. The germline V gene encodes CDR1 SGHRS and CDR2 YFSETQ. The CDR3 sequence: CASSQGGSAYEQYF. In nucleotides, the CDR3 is TGCGCCAGCAGTCAGGGGGGCAGCGCGTACGAGCAGTACTTC.

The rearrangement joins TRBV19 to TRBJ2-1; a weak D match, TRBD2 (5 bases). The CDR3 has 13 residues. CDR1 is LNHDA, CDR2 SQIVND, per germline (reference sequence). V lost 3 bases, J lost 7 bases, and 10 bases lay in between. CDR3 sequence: CASSIDYINEQFF. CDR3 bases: TGTGCCAGTAGTATCGACTACATTAATGAGCAGTTCTTC.

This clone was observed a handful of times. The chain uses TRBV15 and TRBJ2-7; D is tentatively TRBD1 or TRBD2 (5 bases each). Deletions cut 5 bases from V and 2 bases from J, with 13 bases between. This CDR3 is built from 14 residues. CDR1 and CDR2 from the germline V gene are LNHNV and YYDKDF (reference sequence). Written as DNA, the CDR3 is TGTGCCACCAGCGTCCGGGACGGCGCCTACGAGCAGTACTTC. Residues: CATSVRDGAYEQYF.

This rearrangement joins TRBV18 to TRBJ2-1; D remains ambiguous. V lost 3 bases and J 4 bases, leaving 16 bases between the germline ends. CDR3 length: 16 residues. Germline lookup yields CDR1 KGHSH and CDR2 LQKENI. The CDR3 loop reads CASSPFSTVPYNEQFF. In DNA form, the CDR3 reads TGTGCCAGCTCACCTTTCTCGACGGTACCTTACAATGAGCAGTTCTTC.

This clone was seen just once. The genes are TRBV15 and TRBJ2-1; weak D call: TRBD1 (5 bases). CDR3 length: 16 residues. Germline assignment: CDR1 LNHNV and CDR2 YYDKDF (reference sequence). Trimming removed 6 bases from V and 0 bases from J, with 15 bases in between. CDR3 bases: TGTGCCACCAGTTCGATCAGGGTCACCTCCTACAATGAGCAGTTCTTC. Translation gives CATSSIRVTSYNEQFF. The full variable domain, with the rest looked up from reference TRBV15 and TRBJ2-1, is DAMVIQNPRYQVTQFGKPVTLSCSQTLNHNVMYWYQQKSSQAPKLLFHYYDKDFNNEADTPDNFQSRRPNTSFCFLDIRSPGLGDTAMYLCATSSIRVTSYNEQFFGPGTRLTVL.

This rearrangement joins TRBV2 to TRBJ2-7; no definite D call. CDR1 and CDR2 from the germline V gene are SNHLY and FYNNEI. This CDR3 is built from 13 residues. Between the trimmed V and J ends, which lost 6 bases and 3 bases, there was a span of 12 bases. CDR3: CASSPSIYYEQYF. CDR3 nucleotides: TGTGCCAGCAGCCCCTCGATCTACTACGAGCAGTACTTC.

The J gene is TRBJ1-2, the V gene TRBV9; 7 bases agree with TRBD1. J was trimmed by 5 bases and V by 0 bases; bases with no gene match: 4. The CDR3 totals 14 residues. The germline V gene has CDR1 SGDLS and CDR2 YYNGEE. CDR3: CASSVGGDSYGYTF. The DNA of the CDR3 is TGTGCCAGCAGCGTAGGGGGGGACAGTTATGGCTACACCTTC.

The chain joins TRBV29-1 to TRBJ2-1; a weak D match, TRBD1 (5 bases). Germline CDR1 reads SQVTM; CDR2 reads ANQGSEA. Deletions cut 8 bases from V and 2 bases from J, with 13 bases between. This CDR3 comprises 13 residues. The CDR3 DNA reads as TGCAGCCTCTCCCAGGACACCTACAATGAGCAGTTCTTC. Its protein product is CSLSQDTYNEQFF.

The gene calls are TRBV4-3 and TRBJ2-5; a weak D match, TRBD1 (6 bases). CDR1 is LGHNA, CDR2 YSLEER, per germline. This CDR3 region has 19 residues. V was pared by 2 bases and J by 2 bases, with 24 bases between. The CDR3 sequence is CASSQSGVEPGHLQETQYF. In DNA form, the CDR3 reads TGCGCCAGCAGCCAATCCGGCGTTGAACCGGGACATTTACAAGAGACCCAGTACTTC.

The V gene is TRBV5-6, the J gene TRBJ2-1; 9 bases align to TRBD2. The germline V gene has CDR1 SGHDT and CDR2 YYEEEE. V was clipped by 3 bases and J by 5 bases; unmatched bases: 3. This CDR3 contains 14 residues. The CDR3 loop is CASSSGGRDNEQFF. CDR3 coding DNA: TGTGCCAGCAGCTCTGGCGGGAGGGACAATGAGCAGTTCTTC. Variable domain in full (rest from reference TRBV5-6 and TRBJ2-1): DAGVTQSPTHLIKTRGQQVTLRCSPKSGHDTVSWYQQALGQGPQFIFQYYEEEERQRGNFPDRFSGHQFPNYSSELNVNALLLGDSALYLCASSSGGRDNEQFFGPGTRLTVL.

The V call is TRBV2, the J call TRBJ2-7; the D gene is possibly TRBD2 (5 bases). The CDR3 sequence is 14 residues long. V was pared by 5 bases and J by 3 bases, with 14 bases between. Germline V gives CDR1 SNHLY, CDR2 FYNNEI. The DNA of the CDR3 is TGTGCCAGCAGTTTCCGGGATTTCGACTACGAGCAGTACTTC. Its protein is CASSFRDFDYEQYF.

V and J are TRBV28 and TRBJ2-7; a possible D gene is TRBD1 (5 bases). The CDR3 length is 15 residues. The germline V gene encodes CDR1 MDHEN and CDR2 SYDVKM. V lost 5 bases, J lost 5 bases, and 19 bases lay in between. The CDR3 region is CASSPRGRESHEQYF. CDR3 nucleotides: TGTGCCAGCAGTCCCCGAGGCAGGGAATCCCACGAGCAGTACTTC.

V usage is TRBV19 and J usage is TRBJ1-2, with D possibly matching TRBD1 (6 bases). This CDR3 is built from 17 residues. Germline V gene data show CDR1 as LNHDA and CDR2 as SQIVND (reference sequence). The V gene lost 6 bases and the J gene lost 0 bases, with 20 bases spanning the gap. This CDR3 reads CASSGQPFELANYGYTF. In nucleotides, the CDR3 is TGTGCCAGTAGCGGACAGCCATTTGAACTAGCTAACTATGGCTACACCTTC.

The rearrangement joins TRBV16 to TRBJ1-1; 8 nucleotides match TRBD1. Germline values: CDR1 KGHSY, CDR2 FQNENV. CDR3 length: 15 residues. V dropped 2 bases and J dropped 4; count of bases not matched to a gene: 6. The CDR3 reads CASSQHGQGATEAFF. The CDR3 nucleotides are TGTGCCAGCAGCCAACATGGGCAGGGGGCCACTGAAGCTTTCTTT.

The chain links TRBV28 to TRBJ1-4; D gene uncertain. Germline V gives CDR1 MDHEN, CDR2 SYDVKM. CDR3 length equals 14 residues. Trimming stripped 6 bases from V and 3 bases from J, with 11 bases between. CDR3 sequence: CASSYSTANEKLFF. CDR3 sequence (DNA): TGTGCCAGCAGCTACAGTACCGCTAATGAAAAACTGTTTTTT. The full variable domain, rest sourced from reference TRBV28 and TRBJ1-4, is DVKVTQSSRYLVKRTGEKVFLECVQDMDHENMFWYRQDPGLGLRLIYFSYDVKMKEKGDIPEGYSVSREKKERFSLILESASTNQTSMYLCASSYSTANEKLFFGSGTQLSVL.